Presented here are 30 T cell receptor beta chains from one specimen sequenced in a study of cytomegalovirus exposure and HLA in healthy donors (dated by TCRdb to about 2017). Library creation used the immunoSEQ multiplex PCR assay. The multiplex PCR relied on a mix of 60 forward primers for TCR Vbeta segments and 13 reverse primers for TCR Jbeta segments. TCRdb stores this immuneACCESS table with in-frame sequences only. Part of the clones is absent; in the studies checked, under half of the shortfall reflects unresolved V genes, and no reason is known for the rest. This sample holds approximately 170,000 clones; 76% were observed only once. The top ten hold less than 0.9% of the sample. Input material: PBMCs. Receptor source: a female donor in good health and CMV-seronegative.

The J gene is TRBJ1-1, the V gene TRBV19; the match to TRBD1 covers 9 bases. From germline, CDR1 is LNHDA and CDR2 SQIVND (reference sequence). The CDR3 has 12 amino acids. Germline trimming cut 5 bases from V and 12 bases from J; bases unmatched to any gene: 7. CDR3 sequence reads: CASSPRDRATFF. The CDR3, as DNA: TGTGCCAGTAGTCCGAGGGACAGGGCGACTTTCTTT.

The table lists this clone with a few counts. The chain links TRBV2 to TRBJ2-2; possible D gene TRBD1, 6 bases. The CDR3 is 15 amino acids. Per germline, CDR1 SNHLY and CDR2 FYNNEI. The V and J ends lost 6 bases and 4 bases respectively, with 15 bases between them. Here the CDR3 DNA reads TGTGCCAGCAGGGCAGGGGACCTCAGCACCGGGGAGCTGTTTTTT. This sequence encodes CASRAGDLSTGELFF.

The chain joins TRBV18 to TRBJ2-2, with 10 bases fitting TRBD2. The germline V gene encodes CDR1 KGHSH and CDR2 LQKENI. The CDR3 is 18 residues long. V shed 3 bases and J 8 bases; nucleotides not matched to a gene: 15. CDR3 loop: CASSPNRLASGSLGELFF. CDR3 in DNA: TGTGCCAGCTCACCCAATCGGCTGGCTAGCGGGAGTCTTGGGGAGCTGTTTTTT.

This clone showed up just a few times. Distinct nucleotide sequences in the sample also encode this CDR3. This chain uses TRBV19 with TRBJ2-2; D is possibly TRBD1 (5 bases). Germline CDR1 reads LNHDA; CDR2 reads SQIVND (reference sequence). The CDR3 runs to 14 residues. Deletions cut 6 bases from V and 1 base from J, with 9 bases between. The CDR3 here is CASRGQGNTGELFF. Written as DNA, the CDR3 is TGTGCCAGTAGAGGTCAGGGGAACACCGGGGAGCTGTTTTTT.

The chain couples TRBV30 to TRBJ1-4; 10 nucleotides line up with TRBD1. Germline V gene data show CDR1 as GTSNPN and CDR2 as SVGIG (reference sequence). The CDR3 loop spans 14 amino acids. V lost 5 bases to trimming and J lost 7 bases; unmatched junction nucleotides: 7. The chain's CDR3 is CAWSTGTGAEKLFF. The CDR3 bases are TGTGCCTGGTCAACCGGGACAGGGGCTGAAAAACTGTTTTTT. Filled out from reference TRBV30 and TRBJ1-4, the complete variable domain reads SQTIHQWPATLVQPVGSPLSLECTVEGTSNPNLYWYRQAAGRGLQLLFYSVGIGQISSEVPQNLSASRPQDRQFILSSKKLLLSDSGFYLCAWSTGTGAEKLFFGSGTQLSVL.

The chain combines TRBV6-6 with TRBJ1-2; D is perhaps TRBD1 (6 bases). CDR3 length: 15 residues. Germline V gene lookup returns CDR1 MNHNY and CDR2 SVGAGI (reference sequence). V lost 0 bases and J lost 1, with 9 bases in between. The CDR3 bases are TGTGCCAGCAGTTACTCGACAGGTAGTAACTATGGCTACACCTTC. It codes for CASSYSTGSNYGYTF.

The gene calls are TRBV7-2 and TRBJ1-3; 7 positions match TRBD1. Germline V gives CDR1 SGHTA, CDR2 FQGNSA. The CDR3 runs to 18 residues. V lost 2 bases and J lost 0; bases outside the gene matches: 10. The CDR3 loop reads CASSLHPRGQSSGNTIYF. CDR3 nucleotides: TGTGCCAGCAGCTTACATCCCCGGGGACAGAGCTCTGGAAACACCATATATTTT.

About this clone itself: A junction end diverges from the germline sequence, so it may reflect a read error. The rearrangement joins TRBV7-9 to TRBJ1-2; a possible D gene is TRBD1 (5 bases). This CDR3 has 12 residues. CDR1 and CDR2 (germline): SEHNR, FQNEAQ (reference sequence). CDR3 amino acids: CSSSFGQEGYTF. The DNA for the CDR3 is TGTTCCAGCAGCTTCGGACAAGAAGGCTACACCTTC.

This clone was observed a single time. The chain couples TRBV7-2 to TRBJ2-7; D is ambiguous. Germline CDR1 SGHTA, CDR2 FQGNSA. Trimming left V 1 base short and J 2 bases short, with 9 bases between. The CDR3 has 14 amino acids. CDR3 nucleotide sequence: TGTGCCAGCAGCTTAGATTTTCAGACCTACGAGCAGTACTTC. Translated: CASSLDFQTYEQYF.

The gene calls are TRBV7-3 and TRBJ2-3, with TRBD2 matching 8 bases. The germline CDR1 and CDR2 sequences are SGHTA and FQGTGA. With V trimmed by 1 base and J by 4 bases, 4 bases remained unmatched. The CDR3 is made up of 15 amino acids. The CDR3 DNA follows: TGTGCCAGCAGCTTAATCGCGGGGGGCGCAGATACGCAGTATTTT. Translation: CASSLIAGGADTQYF.

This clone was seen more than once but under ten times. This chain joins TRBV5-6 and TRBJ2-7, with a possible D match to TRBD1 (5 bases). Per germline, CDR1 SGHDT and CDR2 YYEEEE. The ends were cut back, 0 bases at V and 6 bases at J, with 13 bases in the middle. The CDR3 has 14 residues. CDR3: CASSLAGSSGEQYF. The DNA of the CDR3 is TGTGCCAGCAGCTTGGCAGGGTCCTCGGGCGAGCAGTACTTC.

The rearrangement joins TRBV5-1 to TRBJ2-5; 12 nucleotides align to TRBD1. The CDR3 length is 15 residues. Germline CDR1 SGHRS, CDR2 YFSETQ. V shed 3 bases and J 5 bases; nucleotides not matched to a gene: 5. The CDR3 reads CASSWGTGGWETQYF. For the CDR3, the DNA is TGCGCCAGCAGCTGGGGGACAGGGGGCTGGGAGACCCAGTACTTC.

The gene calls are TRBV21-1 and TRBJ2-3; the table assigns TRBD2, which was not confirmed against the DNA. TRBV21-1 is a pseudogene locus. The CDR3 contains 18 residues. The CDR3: CASSITEVAECSPDTQYF. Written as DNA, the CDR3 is TGTGCCAGCAGCATTACGGAAGTAGCGGAGTGTAGCCCAGATACGCAGTATTTT.

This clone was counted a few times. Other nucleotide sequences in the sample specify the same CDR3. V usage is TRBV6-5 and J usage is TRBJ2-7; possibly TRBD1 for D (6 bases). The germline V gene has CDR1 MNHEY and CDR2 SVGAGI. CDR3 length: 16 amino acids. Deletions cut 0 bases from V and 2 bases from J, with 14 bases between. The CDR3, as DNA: TGTGCCAGCAGTTACTCGATCGGACAGAAGGCCTACGAGCAGTACTTC. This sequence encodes CASSYSIGQKAYEQYF.

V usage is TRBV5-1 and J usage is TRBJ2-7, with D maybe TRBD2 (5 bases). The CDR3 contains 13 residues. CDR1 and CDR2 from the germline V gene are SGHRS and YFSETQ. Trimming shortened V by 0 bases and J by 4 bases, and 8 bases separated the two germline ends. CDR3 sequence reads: CASSLDPGYEQYF. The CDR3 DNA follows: TGCGCCAGCAGCTTGGACCCGGGGTACGAGCAGTACTTC.

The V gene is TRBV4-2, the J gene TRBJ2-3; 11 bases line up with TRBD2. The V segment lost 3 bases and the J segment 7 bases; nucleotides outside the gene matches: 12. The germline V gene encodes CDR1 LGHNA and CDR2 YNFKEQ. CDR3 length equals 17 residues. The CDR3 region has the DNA TGTGCCAGCAGCCAGGGCCGACTAGCGGGGACCCACCATACGCAGTATTTT. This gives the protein CASSQGRLAGTHHTQYF.

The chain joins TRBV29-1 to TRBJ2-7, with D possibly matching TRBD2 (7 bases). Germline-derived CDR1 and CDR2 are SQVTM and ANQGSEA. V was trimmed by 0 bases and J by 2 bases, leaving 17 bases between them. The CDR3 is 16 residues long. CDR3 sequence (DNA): TGCAGCGTTGAAGACCCCGGGGAGGGGGGTACCTACGAGCAGTACTTC. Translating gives CSVEDPGEGGTYEQYF.

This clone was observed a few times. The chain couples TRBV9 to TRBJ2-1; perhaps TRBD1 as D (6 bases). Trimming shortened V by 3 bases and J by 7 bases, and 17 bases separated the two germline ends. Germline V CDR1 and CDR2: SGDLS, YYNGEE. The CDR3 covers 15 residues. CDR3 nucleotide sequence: TGTGCCAGCAGCGCTAACAGGGTAGGTAAGAATGAGCAGTTCTTC. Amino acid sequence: CASSANRVGKNEQFF.

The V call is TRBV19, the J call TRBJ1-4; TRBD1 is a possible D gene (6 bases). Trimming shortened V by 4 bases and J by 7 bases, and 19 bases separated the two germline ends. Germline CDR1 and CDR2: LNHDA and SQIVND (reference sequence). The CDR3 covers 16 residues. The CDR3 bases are TGTGCCAGTAGTAACCCTGGAGGTGGGGGCAGTGAAAAACTGTTTTTT. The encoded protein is CASSNPGGGGSEKLFF. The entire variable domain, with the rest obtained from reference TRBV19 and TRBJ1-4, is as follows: DGGITQSPKYLFRKEGQNVTLSCEQNLNHDAMYWYRQDPGQGLRLIYYSQIVNDFQKGDIAEGYSVSREKKESFPLTVTSAQKNPTAFYLCASSNPGGGGSEKLFFGSGTQLSVL.

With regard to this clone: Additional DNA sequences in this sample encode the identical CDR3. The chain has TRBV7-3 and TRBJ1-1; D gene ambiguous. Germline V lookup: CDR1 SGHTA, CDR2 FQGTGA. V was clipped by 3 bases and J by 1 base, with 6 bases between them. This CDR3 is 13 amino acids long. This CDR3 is CASSLRENTEAFF. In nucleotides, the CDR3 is TGTGCCAGCAGCTTGCGGGAGAACACTGAAGCTTTCTTT.

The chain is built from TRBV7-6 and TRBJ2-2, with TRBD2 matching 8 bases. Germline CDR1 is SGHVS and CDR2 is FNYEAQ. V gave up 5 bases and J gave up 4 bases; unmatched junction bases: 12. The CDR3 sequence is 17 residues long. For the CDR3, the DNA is TGTGCCAGCAGCCCTTCGGGGGGGGGCCGTGGCACCGGGGAGCTGTTTTTT. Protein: CASSPSGGGRGTGELFF.

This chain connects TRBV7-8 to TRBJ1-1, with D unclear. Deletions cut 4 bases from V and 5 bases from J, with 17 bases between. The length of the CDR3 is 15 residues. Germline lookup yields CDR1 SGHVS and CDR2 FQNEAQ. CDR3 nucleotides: TGTGCCAGCAGCTCTTGGCGGGATTTGAGAACTGAAGCTTTCTTT. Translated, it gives CASSSWRDLRTEAFF.

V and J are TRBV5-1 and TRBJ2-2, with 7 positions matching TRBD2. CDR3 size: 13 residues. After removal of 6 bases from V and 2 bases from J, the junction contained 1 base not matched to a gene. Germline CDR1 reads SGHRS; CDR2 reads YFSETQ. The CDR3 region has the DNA TGCGCCAGCACTAGCGGTAACACCGGGGAGCTGTTTTTT. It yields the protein CASTSGNTGELFF.

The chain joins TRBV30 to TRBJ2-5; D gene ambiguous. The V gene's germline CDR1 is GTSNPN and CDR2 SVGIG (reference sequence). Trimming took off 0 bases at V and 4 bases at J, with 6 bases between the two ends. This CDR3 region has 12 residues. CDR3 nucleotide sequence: TGTGCCTGGAGTGTAACGGGAGAGACCCAGTACTTC. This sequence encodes CAWSVTGETQYF.

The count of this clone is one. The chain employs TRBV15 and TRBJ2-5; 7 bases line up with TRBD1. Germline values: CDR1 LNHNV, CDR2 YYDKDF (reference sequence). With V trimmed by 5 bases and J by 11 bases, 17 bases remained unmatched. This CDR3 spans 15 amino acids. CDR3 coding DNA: TGTGCCACCAGCGGCAGGGGGAACGGGAAAGGAGAGCAGTACTTC. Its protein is CATSGRGNGKGEQYF.

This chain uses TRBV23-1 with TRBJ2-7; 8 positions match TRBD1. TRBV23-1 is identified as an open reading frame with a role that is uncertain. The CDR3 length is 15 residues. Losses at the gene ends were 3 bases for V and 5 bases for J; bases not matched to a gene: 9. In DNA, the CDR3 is TGCGCCAGCAGTCATGTTGGACAGGGCAGGGACGAGCAGTACTTC. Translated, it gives CASSHVGQGRDEQYF.

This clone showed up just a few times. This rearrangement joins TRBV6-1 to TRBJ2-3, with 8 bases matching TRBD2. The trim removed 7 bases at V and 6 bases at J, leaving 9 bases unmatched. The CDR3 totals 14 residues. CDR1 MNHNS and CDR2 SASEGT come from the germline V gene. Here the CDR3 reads CASMDRAGVDTQYF. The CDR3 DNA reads TGTGCCAGCATGGACAGAGCGGGAGTTGATACGCAGTATTTT.

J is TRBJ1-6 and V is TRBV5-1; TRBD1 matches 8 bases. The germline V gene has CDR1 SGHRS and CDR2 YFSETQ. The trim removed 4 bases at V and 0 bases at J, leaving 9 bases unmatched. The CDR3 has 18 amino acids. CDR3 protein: CASSRGDRSSSYNSPLHF. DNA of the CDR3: TGCGCCAGCAGCCGAGGGGACAGGTCGTCCTCCTATAATTCACCCCTCCACTTT.

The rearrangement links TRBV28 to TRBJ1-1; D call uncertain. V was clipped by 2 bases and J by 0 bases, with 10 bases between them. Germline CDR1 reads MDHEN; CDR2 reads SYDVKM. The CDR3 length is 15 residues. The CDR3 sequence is CASSLMRAMNTEAFF. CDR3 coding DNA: TGTGCCAGCAGTTTAATGCGGGCCATGAACACTGAAGCTTTCTTT.

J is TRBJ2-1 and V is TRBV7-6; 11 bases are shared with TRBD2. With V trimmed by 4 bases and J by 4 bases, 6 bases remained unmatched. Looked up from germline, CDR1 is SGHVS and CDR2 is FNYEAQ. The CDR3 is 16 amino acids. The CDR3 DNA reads TGTGCCAGCAGCTCAAAGGGACTAGCGGCTTACAATGAGCAGTTCTTC. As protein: CASSSKGLAAYNEQFF.